Listed below are T cell receptor beta chains from one sample, sequenced in a study of blood T cell repertoires in COVID-19. Clones were read by immunoSEQ multiplex PCR, and TCRdb kept only the in-frame ones, dropping some. The table lists a few hundred thousand clones, around 90% of them singletons. The sample was peripheral blood. The receptors were gathered from a woman aged 40 to 55 who had recovered from COVID-19. CDR3s leave out the opening cysteine and the closing phenylalanine or tryptophan.

v_call | cdr3_aa
TRBV4-2 | ASSQERGNDEKLF
TRBV6-5 | ASSSDRGHYGYT
TRBV5-6 | ASSLGQGREQY
TRBV4-2 | ASSQDRQGETQY
TRBV3-1/TRBV3-2 | ASSQQASGSYT
TRBV5-5 | ASSLGASGSTDTQY
TRBV4-2 | ASSQDYGARGGELF
TRBV5-1 | ASSFLAGEETQY
TRBV12-3/TRBV12-4 | ASSLLVYNEQF
TRBV7-3 | ASSFNRVYTPYSNQPQH
TRBV3-1/TRBV3-2 | ASSQGLARTDTQY
TRBV24-1 | ATSGTTSGQETQY
TRBV7-3 | ASSSPPTSGSPTGELF
TRBV19 | ASSIGQGLVPPLH
TRBV19 | ASSKTSGSVSGGELF
TRBV7-8 | ASSLRTSGATGELF
TRBV27 | ASSLTDRVEGYT
TRBV18 | ASSRRERADTQY
TRBV24-1 | ATSDPTTGEVYGYT
TRBV3-1/TRBV3-2 | ASSRGTGDYGYT
TRBV5-1 | ASSLATGQDNYGYT
TRBV9 | ASSVGGTGTNEKLF
TRBV7-2 | ASSSGQGEGPQH
TRBV29-1 | SAWDRGSTEAF
TRBV11-2 | ASSLARTSGRYNEQF
TRBV30 | AWQRLAGVEQY
TRBV5-1 | ASSRPRGAGVSDTQY
TRBV24-1 | ATSGHTRDTQY
TRBV27 | ASSRGLPGEKLF
TRBV15 | ATSRERPADTQY
TRBV5-4 | ASSLVGQGALLNADTQY
TRBV5-1 | ASSLVFGTGDHEQY
TRBV3-1/TRBV3-2 | ASSQGVGVGNEQF
TRBV5-4 | ASSELAASSTDTQY
TRBV18 | ASSPRHTTYEQY
TRBV7-2 | ASSFRGKSYEQY
TRBV10-3 | AIRSGTLTDTQY
TRBV3-1/TRBV3-2 | ASSQSSGSSYNEQF
TRBV6-5 | ASRRLSGTGELF
TRBV28 | ASSPRLAGETDTQY
TRBV5-5 | ASTLGGAFSTEAF
TRBV3-1/TRBV3-2 | ASSQDKQVYGYT
TRBV29-1 | SVGRQTGELF
TRBV19 | ATSDALAGGGYEQY
TRBV5-1 | ASSLVAGRYNEQF
TRBV28 | ASSNSRQAYEQY
TRBV2 | ANSLTSGSSYEQY
TRBV27 | ASSLSFGVETQY
TRBV9 | ASSLTLGGRGTDTQY
TRBV4-1 | ASGGGNTIY
TRBV2 | ASSAGRGAYEQY